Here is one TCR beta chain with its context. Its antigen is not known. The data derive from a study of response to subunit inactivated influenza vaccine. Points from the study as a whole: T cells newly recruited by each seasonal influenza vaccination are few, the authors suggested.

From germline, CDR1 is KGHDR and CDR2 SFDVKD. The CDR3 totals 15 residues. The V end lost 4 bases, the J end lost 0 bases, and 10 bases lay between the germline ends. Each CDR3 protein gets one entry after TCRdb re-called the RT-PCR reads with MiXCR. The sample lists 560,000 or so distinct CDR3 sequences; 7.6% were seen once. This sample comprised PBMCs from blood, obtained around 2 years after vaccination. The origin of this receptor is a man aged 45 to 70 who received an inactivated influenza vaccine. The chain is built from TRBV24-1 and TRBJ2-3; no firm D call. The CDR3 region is CATSDTPASTDTQYF. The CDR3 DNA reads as TGTGCCACCAGTGACACCCCGGCTAGCACAGATACGCAGTATTTT.